The TCR beta chain described here comes from a study of blood T cell repertoires in COVID-19 (dated by TCRdb to 2020 to 2022). General notes on the study: Samples covering the acute and convalescent phases of COVID-19 were provided by collaborators in the United States, Italy and Spain. The dataset comprised deeply sampled blood TCRbeta repertoires from subjects exposed to, actively infected with, or recovered from COVID-19. The samples were drawn from two sources: the first 160 participants of the ongoing ImmuneRACE study, and 1,000 to 1,500 subjects contributed by 6 global collaborators. The sample metadata nearly always contained a de-identified subject ID, COVID-19 status, age in years and sex. The prospective study material was composed of cDNA or gDNA derived from T cells, B-cell-depleted T cells, or PBMCs. The repertoires were made available in a free public database intended to serve as a resource for research on the immune response to SARS-CoV-2. Where available, HLA class I and class II types were obtained from metadata supplied by the sample provider rather than from assay-based typing.

This clone appeared a single time. Its antigen is not yet known. No much larger clone is present one base from it, and per-base qualities are unavailable. On the study overall, not on this receptor specifically: The quantity of clinical and demographic metadata differed by source and by participant and was supplied without curation.

The immunoSEQ Assay, a bias-controlled multiplex PCR, was used to amplify TCRbeta CDR3 regions from genomic DNA. The paper's processing steps were these. The number of nucleated cells in each sample was estimated by amplification of reference gene primers within the assay. To quantify the absolute abundance of each unique TCRbeta CDR3 rearrangement, sequence reads were collapsed and filtered. For each sample, productive Simpson clonality was calculated by taking the square root of Simpson's diversity index across productive rearrangements. TCRdb carries this immuneACCESS record with in-frame sequences only. Its versions omit some clonotypes, under half of them owing to an unresolved V gene in the studies checked, with the rest unexplained. V and J calls and clone size are given by that table; D and trimming were obtained from the DNA. The sample includes around 310,000 clones, with 80% to 90% observed a single time. The ten largest clones capture 5% to 6% of the sample.

The trim is 4 bases for V and 0 bases for J, with a gap of 9 bases between the germline ends. Reading from cysteine to phenylalanine, the CDR3 counts 15 amino acids. The DNA shown is the 45-base CDR3, in frame from base 1. For CDR1 and CDR2, the germline V gene lists SGHAT and FQNNGV. Enrolling through a virtual design, the prospective study's participants ranged in age from roughly 18 to 100 years and lived across roughly 24 United States geographic areas. In the prospective study, cohorts were assigned on the basis of participant-reported clinical history obtained from a screening survey and a study questionnaire. Recovered participants in ImmuneRACE Cohort 3 were defined by two consecutive negative NP/OP PCR tests, clearance by a healthcare professional, or resolution of symptoms. In the prospective study, whole blood, serum and a nasopharyngeal or oropharyngeal swab were collected from each participant by mobile phlebotomists. Participants in the prospective study had the option to provide additional blood draws and questionnaires over a roughly 2-month period. Before DNA extraction, blood samples from the prospective study were shipped at room temperature or frozen.

The V gene is TRBV11-2 and the J gene is TRBJ2-2, with TRBD2 as a weak D call on 6 bases. The sequenced sample was PBMCs or T cells enriched from blood (not recorded which). The sequence came from a man younger than 45 who had recovered from COVID-19. This receptor carries the CDR3 CASSWGLTNTGELFF. The DNA reads as follows: TGTGCCAGCAGCTGGGGACTTACGAACACCGGGGAGCTGTTTTTT.